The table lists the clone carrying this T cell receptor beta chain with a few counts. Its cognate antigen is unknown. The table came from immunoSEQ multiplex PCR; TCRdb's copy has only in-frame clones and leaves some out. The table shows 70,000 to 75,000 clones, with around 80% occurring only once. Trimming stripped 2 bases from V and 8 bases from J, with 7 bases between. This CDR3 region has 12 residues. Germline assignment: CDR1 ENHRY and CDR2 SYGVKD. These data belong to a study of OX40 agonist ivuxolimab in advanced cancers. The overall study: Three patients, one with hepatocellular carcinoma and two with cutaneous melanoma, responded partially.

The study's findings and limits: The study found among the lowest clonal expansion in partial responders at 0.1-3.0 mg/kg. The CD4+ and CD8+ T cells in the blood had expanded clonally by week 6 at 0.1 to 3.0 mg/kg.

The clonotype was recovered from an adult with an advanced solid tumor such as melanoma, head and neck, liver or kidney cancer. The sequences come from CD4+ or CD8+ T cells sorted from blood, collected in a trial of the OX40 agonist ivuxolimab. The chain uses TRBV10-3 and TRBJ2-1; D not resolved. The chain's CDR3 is CAISETVDEQFF. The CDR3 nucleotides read TGTGCCATCAGTGAGACTGTGGATGAGCAGTTCTTC.